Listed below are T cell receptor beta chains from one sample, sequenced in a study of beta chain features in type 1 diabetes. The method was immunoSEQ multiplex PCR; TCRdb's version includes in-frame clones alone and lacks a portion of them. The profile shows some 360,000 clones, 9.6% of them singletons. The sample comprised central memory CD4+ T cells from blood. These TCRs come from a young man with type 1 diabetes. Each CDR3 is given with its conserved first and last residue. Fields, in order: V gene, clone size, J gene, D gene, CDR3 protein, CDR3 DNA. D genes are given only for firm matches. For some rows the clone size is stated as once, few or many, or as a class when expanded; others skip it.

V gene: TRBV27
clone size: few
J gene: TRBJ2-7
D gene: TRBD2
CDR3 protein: CASTLSSPPASGISYEQYF
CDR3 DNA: TGTGCCAGCACTTTATCCTCACCGCCGGCTAGCGGGATTTCCTACGAGCAGTACTTC

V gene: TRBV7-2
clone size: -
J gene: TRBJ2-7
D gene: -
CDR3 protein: CASSLSYEGIYEQYF
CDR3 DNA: TGTGCCAGCAGCTTAAGTTATGAGGGTATTTACGAGCAGTACTTC

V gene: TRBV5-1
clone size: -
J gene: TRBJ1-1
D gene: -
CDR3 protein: CASSLEALRRSEAFF
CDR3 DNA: TGCGCCAGCAGCTTGGAGGCGCTTAGAAGGTCTGAAGCTTTCTTT

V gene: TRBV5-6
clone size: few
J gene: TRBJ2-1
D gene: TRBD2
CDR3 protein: CASSSDLAGGTYNEQFF
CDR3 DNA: TGTGCCAGCAGCTCCGATCTAGCGGGAGGCACCTACAATGAGCAGTTCTTC

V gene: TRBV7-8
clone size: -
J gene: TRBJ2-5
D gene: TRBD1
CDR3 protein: CASSPQPGTGWEETQYF
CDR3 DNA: TGTGCCAGCAGCCCTCAGCCCGGGACAGGGTGGGAAGAGACCCAGTACTTC

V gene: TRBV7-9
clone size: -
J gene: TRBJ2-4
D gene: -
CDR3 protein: CASSSRQPKSGDIQYF
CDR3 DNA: TGTGCCAGCAGCTCCCGACAACCCAAATCGGGAGACATTCAGTACTTC

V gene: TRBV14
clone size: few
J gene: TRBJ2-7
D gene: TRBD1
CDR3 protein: CASSPLSGTGGYEQYF
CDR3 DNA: TGTGCCAGCAGCCCACTCTCCGGGACAGGGGGGTACGAGCAGTACTTC

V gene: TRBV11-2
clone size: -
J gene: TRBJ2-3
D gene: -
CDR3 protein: CASSLGGLTDTQYF
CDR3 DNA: TGTGCCAGCAGCCTCGGCGGCCTCACAGATACGCAGTATTTT

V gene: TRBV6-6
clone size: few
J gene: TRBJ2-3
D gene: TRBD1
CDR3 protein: CATQQGTSTDTQYF
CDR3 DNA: TGTGCCACCCAACAGGGGACGAGCACAGATACGCAGTATTTT

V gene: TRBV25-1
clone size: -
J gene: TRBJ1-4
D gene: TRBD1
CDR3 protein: CASSELGTGTNEKLFF
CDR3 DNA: TGTGCCAGCAGTGAACTTGGGACAGGGACTAATGAAAAACTGTTTTTT

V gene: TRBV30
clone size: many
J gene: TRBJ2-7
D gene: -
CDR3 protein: CAWSVPLEQYF
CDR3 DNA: TGTGCCTGGAGTGTACCACTCGAGCAGTACTTC

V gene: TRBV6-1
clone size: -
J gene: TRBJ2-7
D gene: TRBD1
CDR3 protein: CASSNPGQGQDEQYF
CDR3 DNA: TGTGCCAGCAGCAACCCCGGACAGGGCCAGGACGAGCAGTACTTC

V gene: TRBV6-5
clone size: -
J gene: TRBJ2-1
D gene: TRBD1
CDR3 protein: CASSWTGGSYNEQFF
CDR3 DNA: TGTGCCAGCAGTTGGACAGGGGGATCCTACAATGAGCAGTTCTTC

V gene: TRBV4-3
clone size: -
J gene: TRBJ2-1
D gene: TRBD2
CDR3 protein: CAPGTSGSFEQFF
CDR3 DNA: TGCGCCCCCGGGACTAGCGGGAGTTTTGAGCAGTTCTTC

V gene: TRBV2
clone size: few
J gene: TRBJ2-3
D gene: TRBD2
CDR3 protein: CASSGSGGPDTQYF
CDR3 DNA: TGTGCCAGCAGTGGCTCGGGAGGGCCGGATACGCAGTATTTT

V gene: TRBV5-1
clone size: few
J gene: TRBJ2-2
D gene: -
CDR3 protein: CASSLGQIPGELFF
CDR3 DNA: TGCGCCAGCAGCTTGGGGCAAATCCCCGGGGAGCTGTTTTTT

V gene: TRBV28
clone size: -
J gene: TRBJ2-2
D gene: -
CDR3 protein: CASLDTMNTGELFF
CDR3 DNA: TGTGCCAGCCTCGACACAATGAACACCGGGGAGCTGTTTTTT

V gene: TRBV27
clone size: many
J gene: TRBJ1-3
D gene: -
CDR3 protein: CASSFRGAGNTIYF
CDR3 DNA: TGTGCCAGCAGTTTCCGGGGGGCTGGAAACACCATATATTTT

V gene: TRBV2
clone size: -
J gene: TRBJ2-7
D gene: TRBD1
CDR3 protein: CASSPGQGFGYEQYF
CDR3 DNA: TGTGCCAGCAGTCCGGGACAGGGATTCGGATACGAGCAGTACTTC